The next 30 T cell receptor beta chains were all read from a single sample in a study of Ad26.COV2.S vaccination and SARS-CoV-2 variants. Treatment meaning: roughly 18 received Ad26.COV2.S at low or high dose, single or two shots; 5 received placebo; per-sample allocation not given. Samples were taken on day 63 after the first vaccine or placebo injection. Profiling relied on immunoSEQ multiplex PCR, and the TCRdb table lists in-frame clones only, not all of them. This table has about 350,000 clones, 86% appearing once. The specimen was peripheral blood, collected in a trial of Ad26.COV2.S vaccine versus placebo. These receptors all stem from a person between 18 and 59 years old who received the Ad26.COV2.S COVID-19 vaccine or a placebo.

V usage is TRBV7-2 and J usage is TRBJ2-1; 9 bases map to TRBD2. The CDR3 contains 15 residues. V lost 1 base to trimming and J lost 7 bases; unmatched junction nucleotides: 5. Germline lookup yields CDR1 SGHTA and CDR2 FQGNSA. The CDR3 sequence: CASSLVREGRNEQFF. The CDR3, as DNA: TGTGCCAGCAGCTTAGTGCGGGAGGGCCGAAATGAGCAGTTCTTC. The complete variable domain, with remaining parts taken from reference TRBV7-2 and TRBJ2-1, reads GAGVSQSPSNKVTEKGKDVELRCDPISGHTALYWYRQSLGQGLEFLIYFQGNSAPDKSGLPSDRFSAERTGGSVSTLTIQRTQQEDSAVYLCASSLVREGRNEQFFGPGTRLTVL.

The genes are TRBV5-1 and TRBJ2-7, with 7 bases matching TRBD1. Germline V CDR1 and CDR2: SGHRS, YFSETQ. The CDR3 loop spans 14 amino acids. V dropped 4 bases and J dropped 0; count of bases not matched to a gene: 4. CDR3 nucleotides: TGCGCCAGCAGCGATCGACAGGGCTCCTACGAGCAGTACTTC. Residues: CASSDRQGSYEQYF.

The rearrangement joins TRBV14 to TRBJ1-5; TRBD1 might be the D (6 bases). Trimming stripped 0 bases from V and 2 bases from J, with 11 bases between. This CDR3 contains 16 residues. Germline V gene lookup returns CDR1 SGHDN and CDR2 FVKESK. CDR3 in amino acids: CASSQEKGEGNQPQHF. In DNA, the CDR3 is TGTGCCAGCAGCCAAGAGAAGGGGGAGGGCAATCAGCCCCAGCATTTT.

Only a few counts were recorded for this clone. The rearrangement joins TRBV4-3 to TRBJ1-5; D gene uncertain. Trimming removed 0 bases at V and 0 bases at J, with 15 bases between. The CDR3 covers 18 residues. Germline CDR1 LGHNA, CDR2 YSLEER. The CDR3 sequence: CASSQDRVEINSNQPQHF. The CDR3 DNA is TGCGCCAGCAGCCAAGATCGAGTAGAGATTAATAGCAATCAGCCCCAGCATTTT.

The CDR3 bases are TGTGCCAGCAGACTTGGGGGGGACACTGAAGCTTTCTTT. Protein: CASRLGGDTEAFF. The rearrangement links TRBV28 to TRBJ1-1, with a weak D call TRBD1 (5 bases). V shed 6 bases and J shed 3 bases, with 11 bases lying between them. The CDR3 is 13 amino acids. Germline-derived CDR1 and CDR2 are MDHEN and SYDVKM.

V and J are TRBV7-2 and TRBJ1-2; TRBD1 matches 9 bases. The germline gives CDR1 SGHTA, CDR2 FQGNSA. V trimming: 5 bases; J trimming: 3 bases; junction bases outside the gene matches: 10. The CDR3 runs to 16 residues. The CDR3 sequence: CASSPRVRQGDYGYTF. In DNA form, the CDR3 reads TGTGCCAGCAGCCCCCGAGTTCGACAGGGGGACTATGGCTACACCTTC.

The chain uses TRBV2 and TRBJ1-3; 10 bases line up with TRBD1. Germline CDR1 reads SNHLY; CDR2 reads FYNNEI. V trimming: 8 bases; J trimming: 2 bases; junction bases outside the gene matches: 3. The CDR3 runs 14 residues. The CDR3: CASLGTGAGNTIYF. The DNA for the CDR3 is TGTGCCAGCCTCGGGACAGGGGCTGGAAACACCATATATTTT.

This chain uses TRBV3-1 (or the pseudogene TRBV3-2) with TRBJ2-5; D perhaps matches TRBD2 (6 bases). The CDR3 contains 13 residues. V was clipped by 4 bases and J by 4 bases, with 10 bases between them. Per germline, CDR1 LGHDT and CDR2 YNNKEL (reference sequence). The CDR3 bases are TGTGCCAGCAGCCGGGACTGGTTAGAGACCCAGTACTTC. Translating gives CASSRDWLETQYF.

The J gene is TRBJ2-5, the V gene TRBV2; 9 bases are shared with TRBD2. V lost 3 bases, J lost 2 bases, and 7 bases stayed unmatched. Looked up from germline, CDR1 is SNHLY and CDR2 is FYNNEI. This CDR3 has 16 amino acids. Written as DNA, the CDR3 is TGTGCCAGCAGTGACTCACTAGCGGGCCAACAAGAGACCCAGTACTTC. The encoded protein is CASSDSLAGQQETQYF.

The sample holds one count of this clone. The rearrangement joins TRBV4-3 to TRBJ1-5; 10 bases are shared with TRBD1. V was clipped by 0 bases and J by 15 bases; unmatched bases: 11. This CDR3 contains 15 residues. Germline loops: CDR1 LGHNA, CDR2 YSLEER. The CDR3 here is CASSQDVVPGQGVHF. The CDR3 DNA reads as TGCGCCAGCAGCCAAGATGTTGTTCCTGGACAGGGGGTGCATTTT.

The V gene is TRBV4-2, the J gene TRBJ2-2; D uncertain. The CDR3 is 16 residues long. The germline CDR1 and CDR2 sequences are LGHNA and YNFKEQ. The germline V and J ends were trimmed by 0 bases and 0 bases, with 8 bases remaining between them. CDR3: CASSQDLSSNTGELFF. The DNA of the CDR3 is TGTGCCAGCAGCCAAGATCTTTCTTCGAACACCGGGGAGCTGTTTTTT.

V is TRBV5-6 and J is TRBJ2-7; TRBD1 matches 7 bases. The CDR3 sequence is 13 residues long. Germline CDR1 and CDR2: SGHDT and YYEEEE. After removal of 2 bases from V and 6 bases from J, the junction contained 5 bases not matched to a gene. The CDR3 DNA reads TGTGCCAGCAGCTTAAACAGGGGAAGCGAGCAGTACTTC. This sequence encodes CASSLNRGSEQYF.

The chain uses TRBV4-1 and TRBJ1-2; tentatively, D is TRBD1 (5 bases). Germline V gives CDR1 MGHRA, CDR2 YSYEKL. Deletions cut 0 bases from V and 6 bases from J, with 17 bases between. This CDR3 spans 16 amino acids. CDR3: CASSQDSAGTWDGYTF. The CDR3 nucleotides read TGCGCCAGCAGCCAAGATTCGGCAGGGACGTGGGATGGCTACACCTTC.

This chain joins TRBV4-1 and TRBJ2-5, with D perhaps assigned TRBD1 or TRBD2 (6 bases each). The CDR3 runs to 15 residues. The germline V and J ends were trimmed by 3 bases and 5 bases, with 16 bases remaining between them. The germline CDR1 and CDR2 sequences are MGHRA and YSYEKL. The CDR3 loop is CASSQGAGSRETQYF. As DNA, the CDR3 is TGCGCCAGCAGCCAGGGGGCGGGAAGCCGGGAGACCCAGTACTTC.

The rearrangement uses TRBV7-8 and TRBJ2-7; maybe TRBD2 (6 bases). V was clipped by 5 bases and J by 1 base, with 24 bases between them. The CDR3 is 18 residues long. Germline values: CDR1 SGHVS, CDR2 FQNEAQ. The CDR3 DNA reads as TGTGCCAGCAGCAAACTAGCCTTAGTGCGGGATCTTTCCTACGAGCAGTACTTC. As protein: CASSKLALVRDLSYEQYF.

The chain links TRBV28 to TRBJ1-2; no clear D gene. This CDR3 spans 11 amino acids. CDR1 is MDHEN and CDR2 is SYDVKM in the germline V gene. Trimming shortened V by 6 bases and J by 5 bases, and 7 bases separated the two germline ends. CDR3 DNA sequence: TGTGCCAGCAGCCAGAGGTATGGCTACACCTTC. Protein product: CASSQRYGYTF.

This clone was seen a single time. The J gene is TRBJ1-1, the V gene TRBV27; 7 bases agree with TRBD1. Trimming at V came to 7 bases and at J to 11 bases, leaving 13 bases not matched to a gene. In germline, CDR1 is MNHEY, CDR2 SMNVEV (reference sequence). This CDR3 has 13 amino acids. The chain's CDR3 is CASTGQAPRSAFF. The CDR3 DNA sequence: TGTGCCAGCACCGGACAGGCCCCGCGAAGTGCTTTCTTT.

The CDR3 region has the DNA TGTGCCAGCAGTGAAACAACAGGATCTGGAAACACCATATATTTT. This codes for CASSETTGSGNTIYF. This chain uses TRBV6-1 with TRBJ1-3; weak D call: TRBD1 (5 bases). CDR1 is MNHNS, CDR2 SASEGT, per germline. The V end lost 2 bases, the J end lost 1 base, and 9 bases lay between the germline ends. The length of the CDR3 is 15 residues.

The rearrangement links TRBV7-2 to TRBJ2-3, with 8 bases matching TRBD2. Germline V CDR1 and CDR2: SGHTA, FQGNSA. The V gene end was trimmed by 4 bases and the J gene end by 2 bases; junction bases not matched to a gene: 11. The CDR3 has 17 amino acids. The CDR3, as DNA: TGTGCCAGCAGCTGGGCTATAGCGGGGCGTTACACAGATACGCAGTATTTT. Its translation: CASSWAIAGRYTDTQYF.

This chain uses TRBV6-5 with TRBJ2-2; no firm D call. V lost 2 bases and J 6 bases, leaving 1 base between the germline ends. Germline V gene lookup returns CDR1 MNHEY and CDR2 SVGAGI. This CDR3 has 11 amino acids. CDR3 nucleotide sequence: TGTGCCAGCAGTTACGCCGGGGAGCTGTTTTTT. Translated: CASSYAGELFF.

The chain joins TRBV5-8 to TRBJ2-1, with TRBD2 matching over 8 bases. Germline CDR1 is SGHTS and CDR2 is YDEGEE. This CDR3 is built from 20 residues. Unmatched junction bases numbered 19, after V lost 3 bases and J lost 2 bases. The CDR3 nucleotides are TGTGCCAGCAGCTCCTCTAGTTTACGTAGCGGGAAAAGGGCCTACAATGAGCAGTTCTTC. Translating gives CASSSSSLRSGKRAYNEQFF. Drawing the rest from reference TRBV5-8 and TRBJ2-1, the complete variable domain is EAGVTQSPTHLIKTRGQQATLRCSPISGHTSVYWYQQALGLGLQFLLWYDEGEERNRGNFPPRFSGRQFPNYSSELNVNALELEDSALYLCASSSSSLRSGKRAYNEQFFGPGTRLTVL.

The chain uses TRBV18 and TRBJ2-2; TRBD2 is a possible D gene (6 bases). Germline V lookup: CDR1 KGHSH, CDR2 LQKENI. This CDR3 region has 16 residues. V dropped 4 bases and J dropped 0 bases, with 12 bases sitting between them. The DNA for the CDR3 is TGTGCCAGCTCACAAACGGGACTCGCGAACACCGGGGAGCTGTTTTTT. This encodes CASSQTGLANTGELFF.

The CDR3 spells CASSDGQVGNTIYF. For the CDR3, the DNA is TGTGCCAGCAGTGACGGACAGGTTGGAAACACCATATATTTT. The chain has TRBV2 and TRBJ1-3, with TRBD1 matching 7 bases. Germline lookup yields CDR1 SNHLY and CDR2 FYNNEI. J lost 3 bases, V lost 3 bases, and 2 bases had no gene match. This CDR3 has 14 amino acids.

The chain carries TRBV2 and TRBJ2-2, with TRBD2 matching 8 bases. V gave up 5 bases and J gave up 4 bases; unmatched junction bases: 6. The CDR3 sequence is 15 residues long. CDR1 and CDR2 from the germline V gene are SNHLY and FYNNEI. DNA of the CDR3: TGTGCCAGCAGTTCGGGGGGGTTGGGCACCGGGGAGCTGTTTTTT. It yields the protein CASSSGGLGTGELFF.

The chain has TRBV6-6 and TRBJ1-4; D remains ambiguous. The germline CDR1 and CDR2 sequences are MNHNY and SVGAGI (reference sequence). The V and J ends lost 6 bases and 8 bases respectively, with 13 bases between them. The length of the CDR3 is 13 residues. The CDR3, as DNA: TGTGCCAGCAGCAACCAGGCAAAGGAAAAACTGTTTTTT. Translating gives CASSNQAKEKLFF.

The chain links TRBV18 to TRBJ1-5, with D perhaps matching TRBD1 (6 bases). Germline V CDR1 and CDR2: KGHSH, LQKENI. V was shortened by 6 bases and J by 3 bases, with 12 bases between the two germline ends. This CDR3 region has 14 residues. CDR3 amino acids: CASSQGTINQPQHF. The CDR3 region has the DNA TGTGCCAGCTCTCAGGGGACGATCAATCAGCCCCAGCATTTT.

The rearrangement joins TRBV28 to TRBJ2-7; unclear D gene. The CDR3 extends over 12 amino acids. Germline V gene lookup returns CDR1 MDHEN and CDR2 SYDVKM. Trimming left V 5 bases short and J 7 bases short, with 12 bases between. The chain's CDR3 is CASSTVRWEQYF. In DNA form, the CDR3 reads TGTGCCAGCAGTACGGTTAGGTGGGAGCAGTACTTC.

The chain has TRBV3-1 (or the pseudogene TRBV3-2) and TRBJ1-1, with D tentatively TRBD1 (6 bases). The CDR3 length is 13 residues. Germline CDR1 and CDR2: LGHDT and YNNKEL (reference sequence). The V and J ends lost 3 bases and 1 base respectively, with 6 bases between them. In nucleotides, the CDR3 is TGTGCCAGCAGCCAGACAGGGAACACTGAAGCTTTCTTT. This translates into CASSQTGNTEAFF.

V usage is TRBV19 and J usage is TRBJ1-6; D is perhaps TRBD1 (6 bases). This CDR3 is built from 15 residues. Trimming removed 10 bases from V and 0 bases from J, with 13 bases in between. The germline V gene has CDR1 LNHDA and CDR2 SQIVND (reference sequence). The DNA for the CDR3 is TGTGCCATTACGACAGGCAGCTCCTATAATTCACCCCTCCACTTT. The encoded protein is CAITTGSSYNSPLHF.

The rearrangement joins TRBV5-6 to TRBJ1-2; 8 bases match TRBD1. The CDR3 sequence is 13 residues long. The J segment lost 7 bases and the V segment lost 1 base, leaving 3 bases of the junction unmatched. Germline V gives CDR1 SGHDT, CDR2 YYEEEE. The CDR3 DNA reads TGTGCCAGCAGCTTGTGGACAGGGTTTGGCTACACCTTC. Translating it yields CASSLWTGFGYTF.